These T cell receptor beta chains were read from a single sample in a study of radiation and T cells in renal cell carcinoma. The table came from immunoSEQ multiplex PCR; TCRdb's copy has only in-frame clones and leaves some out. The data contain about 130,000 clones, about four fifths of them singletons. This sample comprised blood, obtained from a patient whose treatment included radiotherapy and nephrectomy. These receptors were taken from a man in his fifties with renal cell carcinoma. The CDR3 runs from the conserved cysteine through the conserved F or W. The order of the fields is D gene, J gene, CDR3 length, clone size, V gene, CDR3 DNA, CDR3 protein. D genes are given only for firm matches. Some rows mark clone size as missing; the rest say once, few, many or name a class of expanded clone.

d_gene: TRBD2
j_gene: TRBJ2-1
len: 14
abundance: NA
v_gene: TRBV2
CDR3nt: TGTGCCAGTGGGACTAGCGGGAGTTACAATGAGCAGTTCTTC
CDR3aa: CASGTSGSYNEQFF

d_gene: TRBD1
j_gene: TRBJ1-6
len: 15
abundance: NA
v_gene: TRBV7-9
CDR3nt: TGTGCCAGCAGCCCTAGGACAGGGGAAAATTCACCCCTCCACTTT
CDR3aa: CASSPRTGENSPLHF

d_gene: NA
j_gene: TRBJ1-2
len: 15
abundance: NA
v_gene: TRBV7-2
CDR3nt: TGTGCCAGCAGCTTAGAGACTACAGAGTACTATGGCTACACCTTC
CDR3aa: CASSLETTEYYGYTF

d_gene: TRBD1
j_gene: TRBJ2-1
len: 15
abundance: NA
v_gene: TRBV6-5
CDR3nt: TGTGCCAGCAGTTATAAAGGGGGCCCCTACAATGAGCAGTTCTTC
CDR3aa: CASSYKGGPYNEQFF

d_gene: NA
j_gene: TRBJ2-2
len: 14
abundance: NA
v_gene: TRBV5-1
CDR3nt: TGCGCCAGCAGCTTGTATGCGAACACCGGGGAGCTGTTTTTT
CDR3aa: CASSLYANTGELFF

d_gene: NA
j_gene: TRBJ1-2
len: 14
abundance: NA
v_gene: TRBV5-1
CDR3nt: TGCGCCAGCAGCTTTTGGGACAACAGACGGGGCTACACCTTC
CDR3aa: CASSFWDNRRGYTF

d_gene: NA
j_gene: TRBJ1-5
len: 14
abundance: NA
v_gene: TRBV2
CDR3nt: TGTGCCAGCAGTGATAGGCAGAGCAATCAGCCCCAGCATTTT
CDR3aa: CASSDRQSNQPQHF

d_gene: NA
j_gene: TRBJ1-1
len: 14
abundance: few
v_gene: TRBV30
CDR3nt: TGTGCCTGGAGTGTACTCGAGATGAACACTGAAGCTTTCTTT
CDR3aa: CAWSVLEMNTEAFF

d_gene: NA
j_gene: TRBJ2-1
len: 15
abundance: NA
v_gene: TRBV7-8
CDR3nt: TGTGCCAGCAGCCCCCGACAGCGTTCCTACAATGAGCAGTTCTTC
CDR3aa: CASSPRQRSYNEQFF

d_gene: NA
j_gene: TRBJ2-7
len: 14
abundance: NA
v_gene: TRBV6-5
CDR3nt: TGTGCCAGCAGTTACGGCCTAGCGTGGGGTGAGCAGTACTTC
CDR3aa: CASSYGLAWGEQYF